This T cell receptor beta chain was identified during a study of T cells in Graves' hyperthyroidism and ophthalmopathy. The source material, RNA transcripts, was used to amplify TCR beta CDR3 regions. Carried out on the TCR CDR3, a first-round RT-PCR used the HTBI primer set. TCRdb reprocessed the multiplex PCR reads via MiXCR and lists one record per CDR3 protein. Of around 300,000 distinct CDR3 sequences listed, more than 10% are singletons. This clonotype was counted many times. CDR1 SGHTS and CDR2 YDEGEE come from the germline V gene. The CDR3 extends over 16 amino acids. The ends were cut back, 2 bases at V and 0 bases at J, with 12 bases in the middle.

Material for sequencing was blood. This chain uses TRBV5-8 with TRBJ1-5; no clear D gene. The TCR sequence derives from a woman younger than 45 with Graves' hyperthyroidism that later progressed to Graves' ophthalmopathy. CDR3 loop: CASSFLTYSSNQPQHF. The CDR3 DNA reads TGTGCCAGCAGCTTTCTGACTTACTCTAGCAATCAGCCCCAGCATTTT.